Listed here are 16 T cell receptor beta chains from one sample, sequenced in a study of cytomegalovirus exposure and HLA in healthy donors. With 60 Vbeta and 13 Jbeta primers, the PCR was carried out. Here immunoSEQ multiplex PCR was the method, and the copy in TCRdb shows in-frame clones only, minus some. The sample includes 120,000 to 150,000 clones. Sequencing used PBMCs. The source of these receptors is a woman aged 18-30 years in good health and CMV-seronegative.

The chain couples TRBV9 to TRBJ1-5; D may be TRBD1 (5 bases). Trimming left V 3 bases short and J 7 bases short, with 11 bases between. The CDR3 runs 13 residues. CDR1 is SGDLS and CDR2 is YYNGEE in the germline V gene. The CDR3 bases are TGTGCCAGCAGCGACCTTTCAGGGCAGCCCCAGCATTTT. Translated, it gives CASSDLSGQPQHF.

The rearrangement uses TRBV5-1 and TRBJ1-4, with D possibly TRBD1 on 6 matching bases. V dropped 2 bases and J dropped 3 bases, with 8 bases sitting between them. CDR1 and CDR2 from the germline V gene are SGHRS and YFSETQ. There are 14 residues in the CDR3. DNA of the CDR3: TGCGCCAGCAGCTTACAGGGCCCTAATGAAAAACTGTTTTTT. Translating it yields CASSLQGPNEKLFF.

The chain is built from TRBV9 and TRBJ2-1; TRBD2 agrees at 11 bases. The germline V gene encodes CDR1 SGDLS and CDR2 YYNGEE. V lost 0 bases, J lost 10 bases, and 18 bases stayed unmatched. The length of the CDR3 is 19 residues. In DNA, the CDR3 is TGTGCCAGCAGCGTAGTCGCGACTAGCGGGATGTCCCCAATTGGCGAGCAGTTCTTC. Translating it yields CASSVVATSGMSPIGEQFF.

This chain uses TRBV29-1 with TRBJ2-1; 16 bases map to TRBD2. Germline assignment: CDR1 SQVTM and CDR2 ANQGSEA. The CDR3 consists of 16 residues. J gave up 7 bases and V 6 bases, and 9 bases lay outside the gene matches. The CDR3 region is CSVAGTSGRAANEQFF. CDR3 sequence (DNA): TGCAGCGTCGCCGGGACTAGCGGGAGGGCCGCTAATGAGCAGTTCTTC.

The gene calls are TRBV27 and TRBJ1-6; TRBD1 is a possible D gene (6 bases). The CDR3 loop spans 14 amino acids. CDR1 is MNHEY and CDR2 is SMNVEV in the germline V gene (reference sequence). V was pared by 3 bases and J by 5 bases, with 8 bases between. CDR3 bases: TGTGCCAGCAGTTTTAGGGGGAATAATTCACCCCTCCACTTT. It specifies CASSFRGNNSPLHF.

The gene calls are TRBV19 and TRBJ2-1; TRBD2 matches at 11 bases. The CDR3 is 15 residues long. The germline V gene has CDR1 LNHDA and CDR2 SQIVND (reference sequence). The V segment lost 1 base and the J segment 6 bases; nucleotides outside the gene matches: 2. The CDR3: CASSIVAGGRNEQFF. The CDR3 region has the DNA TGTGCCAGTAGTATAGTAGCGGGAGGGCGCAATGAGCAGTTCTTC.

The chain joins TRBV18 to TRBJ2-5; D perhaps matches TRBD2 (5 bases). The J call could be wrong; TRBJ2-7 is a better fit for the DNA end. Germline V CDR1 and CDR2: KGHSH, LQKENI. There are 15 residues in the CDR3. The CDR3 is CASSLLSGNSYEQYF. In nucleotides, the CDR3 is TGTGCCAGCTCACTTCTGTCCGGGAACTCCTACGAGCAGTACTTC.

The chain has TRBV9 and TRBJ1-2; tentatively, D is TRBD1 (6 bases). The CDR3 extends over 15 amino acids. Trimming removed 2 bases at V and 3 bases at J, with 14 bases between. CDR1 is SGDLS and CDR2 is YYNGEE in the germline V gene. The chain's CDR3 is CASSVGGAQYYGYTF. CDR3 sequence (DNA): TGTGCCAGCAGCGTCGGGGGGGCACAGTACTATGGCTACACCTTC.

The gene calls are TRBV11-1 and TRBJ2-7; perhaps TRBD1 as D (5 bases). Trimming removed 5 bases at V and 0 bases at J, with 8 bases between. This CDR3 spans 13 amino acids. Looked up from germline, CDR1 is SGHAT and CDR2 is FQDESV (reference sequence). CDR3 amino acids: CASSPDSSYEQYV. The CDR3 DNA follows: TGTGCCAGCAGCCCCGACAGCTCCTACGAGCAGTACGTC.

This chain links TRBV7-9 with TRBJ1-3; tentatively, D is TRBD1 (5 bases). This CDR3 spans 15 amino acids. Germline CDR1 is SEHNR and CDR2 is FQNEAQ (reference sequence). V was cut by 8 bases and J by 0 bases, with 14 bases left in between. The CDR3 region is CASGLQGLSGNTIYF. CDR3 nucleotide sequence: TGTGCCAGCGGGCTTCAGGGCCTCTCTGGAAACACCATATATTTT.

In the case of this clone: Other DNA sequences in the sample encode the same CDR3. The gene calls are TRBV6-5 and TRBJ2-7, with 7 bases aligning to TRBD2. The ends lost 2 bases at V and 0 bases at J; junction bases unmatched: 4. CDR3 length: 15 residues. The germline V gene has CDR1 MNHEY and CDR2 SVGAGI. CDR3 in amino acids: CASSYSGASSYEQYF. CDR3 nucleotide sequence: TGTGCCAGCAGTTACAGCGGGGCTAGCTCCTACGAGCAGTACTTC.

The rearrangement joins TRBV5-1 to TRBJ2-3, with a possible D match to TRBD2 (6 bases). The CDR3 contains 15 residues. The germline gives CDR1 SGHRS, CDR2 YFSETQ. V was trimmed by 1 base and J by 2 bases, leaving 11 bases between them. The CDR3 protein is CASSLTGLLTDTQYF. Written as DNA, the CDR3 is TGCGCCAGCAGCTTGACGGGACTTCTCACAGATACGCAGTATTTT.

This chain links TRBV19 with TRBJ2-7; 10 bases fit TRBD1. Losses at the gene ends were 7 bases for V and 1 base for J; bases not matched to a gene: 4. The CDR3 totals 14 residues. In germline, CDR1 is LNHDA, CDR2 SQIVND (reference sequence). The CDR3 reads CASTPGQGSYEQYF. The DNA for the CDR3 is TGTGCCAGTACTCCGGGACAGGGGTCCTACGAGCAGTACTTC.

V gene TRBV5-6 combines with J gene TRBJ2-3; D is unclear. Trimming cost V 1 base and J 6 bases, with 18 bases left between them. The CDR3 is made up of 16 amino acids. Per the germline V gene, CDR1 is SGHDT and CDR2 is YYEEEE. In DNA form, the CDR3 reads TGTGCCAGCAGCTTGTGGTCGCCCTGGAGTAGCGATACGCAGTATTTT. The encoded protein is CASSLWSPWSSDTQYF.

J is TRBJ2-6 and V is TRBV7-9; unclear D gene. Trimming cost V 4 bases and J 2 bases, with 12 bases left between them. This CDR3 has 16 residues. In germline, CDR1 is SEHNR, CDR2 FQNEAQ (reference sequence). CDR3 sequence reads: CASSSRSRAGANVLTF. CDR3 coding DNA: TGTGCCAGCAGCTCCCGGAGTCGTGCTGGGGCCAACGTCCTGACTTTC.

J is TRBJ2-1 and V is TRBV6-5, with D possibly being TRBD2 (6 bases). The CDR3 spans 15 residues. Germline V gene data show CDR1 as MNHEY and CDR2 as SVGAGI. V dropped 3 bases and J dropped 9 bases, with 18 bases sitting between them. The CDR3 loop reads CASSYPPGSGSEQFF. Written as DNA, the CDR3 is TGTGCCAGCAGTTATCCCCCCGGGAGCGGTAGTGAGCAGTTCTTC.